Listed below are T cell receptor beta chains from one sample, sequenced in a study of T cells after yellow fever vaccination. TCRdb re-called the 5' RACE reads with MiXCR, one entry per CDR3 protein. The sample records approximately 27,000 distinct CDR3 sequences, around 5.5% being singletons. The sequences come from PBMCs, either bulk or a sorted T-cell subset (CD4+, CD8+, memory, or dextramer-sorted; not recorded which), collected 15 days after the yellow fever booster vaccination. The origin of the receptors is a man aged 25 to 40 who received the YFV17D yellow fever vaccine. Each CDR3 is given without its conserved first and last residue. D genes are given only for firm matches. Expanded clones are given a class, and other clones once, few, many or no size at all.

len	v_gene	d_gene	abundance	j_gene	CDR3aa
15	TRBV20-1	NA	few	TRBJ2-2	CARDPRKGLDTGELF
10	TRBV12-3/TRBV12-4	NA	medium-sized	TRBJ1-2	ASSLWDDGYT
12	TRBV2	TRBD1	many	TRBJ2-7	ASSGQGMAGEQY
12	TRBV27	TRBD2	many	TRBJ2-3	ASSSTSGTDTQY
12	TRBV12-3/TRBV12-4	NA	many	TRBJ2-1	ASSPQGLSRKQF
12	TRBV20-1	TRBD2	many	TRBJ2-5	SAIRTSERETQY
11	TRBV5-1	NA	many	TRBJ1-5	ASSPDPNQPQH
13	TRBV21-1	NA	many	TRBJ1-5	ASSKAPGRHQPQH
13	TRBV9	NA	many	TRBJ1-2	ASSVMQGQTGGYT
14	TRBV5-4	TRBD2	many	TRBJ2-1	ASSAAGTSGSNEQF
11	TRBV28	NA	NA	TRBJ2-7	ASSFGMTYEQY
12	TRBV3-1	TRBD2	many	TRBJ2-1	ASSPSGSYNEQF
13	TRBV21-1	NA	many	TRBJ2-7	ASSKGTSLGYEQY
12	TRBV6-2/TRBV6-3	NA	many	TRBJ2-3	ASTRVDHTDTQY
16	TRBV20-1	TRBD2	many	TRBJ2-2	SAARVLTSGSFAGELF
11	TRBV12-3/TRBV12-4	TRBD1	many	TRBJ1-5	ASKQGANQPQH
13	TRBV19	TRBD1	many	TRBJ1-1	ASSPGTGLLAEAF
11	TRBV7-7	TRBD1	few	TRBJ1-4	ASSQHRGEKLF
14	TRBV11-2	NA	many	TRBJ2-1	ASSRSSRGVYNEQF
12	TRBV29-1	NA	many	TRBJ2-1	SVGLLVSYNEQF
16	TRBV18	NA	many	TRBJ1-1	ASLPQPQRQELNTEAF
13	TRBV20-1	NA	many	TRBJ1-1	SARDLLRGGTEAF
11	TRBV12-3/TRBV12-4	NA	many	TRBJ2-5	ASTLGGWETQY
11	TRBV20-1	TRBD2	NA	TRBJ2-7	SASPGGPYEQY
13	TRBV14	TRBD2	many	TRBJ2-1	ASSQWSSGTGEQF
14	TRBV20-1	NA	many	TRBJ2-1	SARDSGTFSYNEQF
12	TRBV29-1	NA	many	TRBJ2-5	SVDAIGTGETQY
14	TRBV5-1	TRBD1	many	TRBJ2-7	ASSWGFGQDSYEQY
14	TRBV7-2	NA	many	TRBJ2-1	ASSLVVARGQNEQF
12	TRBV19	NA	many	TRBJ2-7	ASSIRAREEEQY
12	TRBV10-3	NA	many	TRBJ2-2	AISPRQDTGELF
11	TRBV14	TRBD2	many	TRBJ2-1	ASRTSGGYEQF
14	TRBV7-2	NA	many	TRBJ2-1	ASSSRMVTLGYEQF
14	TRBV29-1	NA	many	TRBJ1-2	SVESAESITSAGYT
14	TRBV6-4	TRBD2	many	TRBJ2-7	ASITSGRADSYEQY
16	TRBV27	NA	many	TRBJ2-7	ASSLSPLRGSGSYEQY
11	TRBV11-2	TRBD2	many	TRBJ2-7	ASSSVTSNEQY
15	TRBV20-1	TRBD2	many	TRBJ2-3	SARDGGTSGSTDTQY
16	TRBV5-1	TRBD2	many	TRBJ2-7	ASSLRFAGGRGAYEQY
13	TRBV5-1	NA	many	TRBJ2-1	ASAPPSGDYNEQF
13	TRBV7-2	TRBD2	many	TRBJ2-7	ASSLAPSGTYEQY
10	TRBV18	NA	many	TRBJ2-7	ASSNQGDEQY
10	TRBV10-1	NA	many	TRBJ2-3	ASSGTTDTQY